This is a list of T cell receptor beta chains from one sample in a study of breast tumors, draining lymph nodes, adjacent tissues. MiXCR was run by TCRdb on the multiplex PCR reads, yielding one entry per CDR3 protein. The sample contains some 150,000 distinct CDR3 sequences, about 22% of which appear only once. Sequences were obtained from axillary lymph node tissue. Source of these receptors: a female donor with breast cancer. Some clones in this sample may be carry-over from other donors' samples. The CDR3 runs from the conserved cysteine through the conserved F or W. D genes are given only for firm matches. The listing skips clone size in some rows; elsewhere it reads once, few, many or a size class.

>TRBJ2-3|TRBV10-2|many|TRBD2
TGCGCCAGCAGTGGGGGACTAGCGGGAGTAATAGATACGCAGTATTTT
CASSGGLAGVIDTQYF
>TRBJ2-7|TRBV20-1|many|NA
TGCAGTGCTAGTGACTCCGCCTACGAGCAGTACTTC
CSASDSAYEQYF
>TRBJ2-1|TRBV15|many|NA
TGTGCCACCAGCAGCGGGAGTTGGAATGAGCAGTTCTTC
CATSSGSWNEQFF
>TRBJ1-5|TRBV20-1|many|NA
TGCAGTGCTAGAATATCCCAACAGCCCCAGCATTTT
CSARISQQPQHF
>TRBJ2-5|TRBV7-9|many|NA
TGTGCCAGCAGCTTAATGGGGGGTGGGGAGACCCAGTACTTC
CASSLMGGGETQYF
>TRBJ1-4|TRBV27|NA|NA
TGTGCCAGCAGCCCCAACCCCGGGATCGAAGTTGCAACTAATGAAAAACTGTTTTTT
CASSPNPGIEVATNEKLFF
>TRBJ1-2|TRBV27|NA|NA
TGTGCCAGCAGTCCATATACAGGGCGGGACTATGGCTACACCTTC
CASSPYTGRDYGYTF
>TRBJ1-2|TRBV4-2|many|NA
TGTGCCAGCAGCCAAAGGCCAGATGATGGCTACACCTTC
CASSQRPDDGYTF
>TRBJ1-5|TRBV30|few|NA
TGTGCCTGGAGCAGGGTAGGCCCCTTCGGACCGGTCAATCAGCCCCAGCATTTT
CAWSRVGPFGPVNQPQHF
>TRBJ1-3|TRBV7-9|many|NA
TGTGCCAGCAGCTTATCTGCCTCTGGAAACACCATATATTTT
CASSLSASGNTIYF
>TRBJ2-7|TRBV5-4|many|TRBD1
TGTGCCAGCAGCCCCAGACAGGGGGCCCACTACGAGCAGTACTTC
CASSPRQGAHYEQYF
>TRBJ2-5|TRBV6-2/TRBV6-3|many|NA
TGTGCCAGCAGCCCCCTCGGTGGGGCTCGGGAGACCCAGTACTTC
CASSPLGGARETQYF
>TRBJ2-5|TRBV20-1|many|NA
TGCAGTGCCGTAGGACACGACCAAGAGACCCAGTACTTC
CSAVGHDQETQYF
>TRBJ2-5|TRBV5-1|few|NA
TGCGCCAGCAGCTTGGCCGGGAGTAACCAAGAGACCCAGTACTTC
CASSLAGSNQETQYF
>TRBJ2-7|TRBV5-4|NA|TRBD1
TGTGCCAGCAGCTCTGAGCCGGGACAGGGTAATCCCTACGAGCAGTACTTC
CASSSEPGQGNPYEQYF
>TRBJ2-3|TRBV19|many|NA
TGTGCCAGTAGTAAAGTGGACAAAGACACAGATACGCAGTATTTT
CASSKVDKDTDTQYF
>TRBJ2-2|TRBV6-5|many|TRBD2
TGTGCCAGCAGTAGGGGACTAGTCTTCACCGGGGAGCTGTTTTTT
CASSRGLVFTGELFF
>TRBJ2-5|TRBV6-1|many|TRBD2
TGTGCCAGCAGGGACCCGAGGACTAGCTTGAGGGAGACCCAGTACTTC
CASRDPRTSLRETQYF
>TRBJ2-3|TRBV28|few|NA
TGTGCCAGCAGTTTGCTGACTAAAACTTTGAGCACAGATACGCAGTATTTT
CASSLLTKTLSTDTQYF
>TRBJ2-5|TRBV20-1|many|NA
TGCAGTGCAGACGGGCAGGAAGAGACCCAGTACTTC
CSADGQEETQYF
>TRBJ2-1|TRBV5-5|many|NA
TGTGCCAGCGTCCCGCGCACCGTCTCCTACAATGAGCAGTTCTTC
CASVPRTVSYNEQFF
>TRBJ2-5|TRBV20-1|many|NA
TGCAGTGCTCGGACTCCTCAAGAGACCCAGTACTTC
CSARTPQETQYF
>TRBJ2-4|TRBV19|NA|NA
TGTGCCAGTAGGGGAACAGGGAGGCTCTACGCCAAAAACATTCAGTACTTC
CASRGTGRLYAKNIQYF
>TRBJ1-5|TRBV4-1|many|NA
TGCGCCAGCAGCCAAGATCTGCGACAGCCCCAGCATTTT
CASSQDLRQPQHF
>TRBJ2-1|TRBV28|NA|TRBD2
TGTGCCATCAAGGGTGGGGAGGGTGAGCAGTTCTTC
CAIKGGEGEQFF
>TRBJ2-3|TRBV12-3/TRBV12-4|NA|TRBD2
TGTGCCGGCAGTAGCCCCGGGAGGGCGTCAGATACGCGGTATTTT
CAGSSPGRASDTRYF
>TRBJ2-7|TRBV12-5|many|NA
TGTGCTAGTGGTTTGTCCGAGCAGTACTTC
CASGLSEQYF
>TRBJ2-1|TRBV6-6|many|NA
TGTGCCACCCTTCGCCCTGGGGGGAGCTCCTACAATGAGCAGTTCTTC
CATLRPGGSSYNEQFF
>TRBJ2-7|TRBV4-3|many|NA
TGCGCCAGCAGCCAAGATCCCCAGGGGTTCGACGAGCAGTACTTC
CASSQDPQGFDEQYF
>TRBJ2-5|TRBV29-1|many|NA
TGCAGCGTTGCTACCCTCCAAGAGACCCAGTACTTC
CSVATLQETQYF
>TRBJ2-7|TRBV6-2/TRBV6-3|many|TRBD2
TGTGCCAGCAGACCCGGGACTAGCGGGAGTAGCTCCTACGAGCAGTACTTC
CASRPGTSGSSSYEQYF
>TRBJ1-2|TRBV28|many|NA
TGTGCCAGCAGCACTACAGAGACTAACTATGGCTACACCTTC
CASSTTETNYGYTF
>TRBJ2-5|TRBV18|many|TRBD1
TGTGCCAGCTCACCCCCGGACAGGGGTGAGTGGACCCAGTACTTC
CASSPPDRGEWTQYF
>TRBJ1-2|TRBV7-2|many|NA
TGTGCCAGCAGCCCCATCCCCGGGGAGGGCTACACCTTC
CASSPIPGEGYTF
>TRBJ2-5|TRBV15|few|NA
TGTGCCACCAGCAGATCCCGGGGAACACAAGAGACCCAGTACTTC
CATSRSRGTQETQYF
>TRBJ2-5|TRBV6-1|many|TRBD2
TGTGCCAGCGGGAGGGGTATGGGAGAGACCCAGTACTTC
CASGRGMGETQYF
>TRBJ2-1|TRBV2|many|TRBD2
TGTGCCGGTAAGACTAGCGGGAACAATGAGCAGTTCTTC
CAGKTSGNNEQFF
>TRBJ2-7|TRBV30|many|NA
TGTGCCTGGAAGGGTGGGGGAAGGGACGAGCAGTACTTC
CAWKGGGRDEQYF
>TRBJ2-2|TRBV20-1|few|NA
TGCAGTGCTAGTCCACTAGGTGGCACCGGGGAGCTGTTTTTT
CSASPLGGTGELFF
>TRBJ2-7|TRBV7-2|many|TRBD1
TGTGCCAGCAGCTTATCGCGAGACAGGGGGCTCTACGAGCAGTACTTC
CASSLSRDRGLYEQYF
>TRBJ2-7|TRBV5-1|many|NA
TGCGCCAGCAGCCTGGATCGTGGGGGCGGCGAGCAGTACTTC
CASSLDRGGGEQYF